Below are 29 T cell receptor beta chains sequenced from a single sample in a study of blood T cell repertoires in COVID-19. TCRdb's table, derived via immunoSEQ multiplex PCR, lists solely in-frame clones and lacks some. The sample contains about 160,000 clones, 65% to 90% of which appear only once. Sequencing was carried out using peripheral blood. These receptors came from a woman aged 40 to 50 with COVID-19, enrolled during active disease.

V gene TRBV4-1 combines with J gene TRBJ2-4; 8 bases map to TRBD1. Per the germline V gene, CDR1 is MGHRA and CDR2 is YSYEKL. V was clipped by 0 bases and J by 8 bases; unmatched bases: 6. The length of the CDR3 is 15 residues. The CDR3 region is CASSQDAGGEDIQYF. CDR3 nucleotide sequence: TGCGCCAGCAGCCAAGATGCAGGGGGCGAGGACATTCAGTACTTC.

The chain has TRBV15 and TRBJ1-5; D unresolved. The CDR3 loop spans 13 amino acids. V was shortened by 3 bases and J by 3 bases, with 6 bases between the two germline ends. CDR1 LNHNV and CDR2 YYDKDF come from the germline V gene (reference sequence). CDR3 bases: TGTGCCACCAGCAGGCCAGACAATCAGCCCCAGCATTTT. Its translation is CATSRPDNQPQHF. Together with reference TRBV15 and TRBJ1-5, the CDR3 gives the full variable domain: DAMVIQNPRYQVTQFGKPVTLSCSQTLNHNVMYWYQQKSSQAPKLLFHYYDKDFNNEADTPDNFQSRRPNTSFCFLDIRSPGLGDTAMYLCATSRPDNQPQHFGDGTRLSIL.

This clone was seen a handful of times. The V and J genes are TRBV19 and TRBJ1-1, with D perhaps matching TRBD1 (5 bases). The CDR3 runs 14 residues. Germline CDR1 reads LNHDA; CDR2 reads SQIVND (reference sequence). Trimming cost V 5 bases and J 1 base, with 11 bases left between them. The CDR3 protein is CASSQPGQNTEAFF. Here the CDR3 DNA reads TGTGCCAGTAGTCAACCAGGGCAGAACACTGAAGCTTTCTTT. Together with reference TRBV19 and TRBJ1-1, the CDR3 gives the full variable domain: DGGITQSPKYLFRKEGQNVTLSCEQNLNHDAMYWYRQDPGQGLRLIYYSQIVNDFQKGDIAEGYSVSREKKESFPLTVTSAQKNPTAFYLCASSQPGQNTEAFFGQGTRLTVV.

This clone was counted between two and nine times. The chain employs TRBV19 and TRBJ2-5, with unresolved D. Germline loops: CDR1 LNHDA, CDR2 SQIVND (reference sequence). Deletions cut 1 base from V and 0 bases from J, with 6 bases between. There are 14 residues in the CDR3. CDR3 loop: CASSIGAYQETQYF. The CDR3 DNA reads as TGTGCCAGTAGTATAGGCGCGTACCAAGAGACCCAGTACTTC.

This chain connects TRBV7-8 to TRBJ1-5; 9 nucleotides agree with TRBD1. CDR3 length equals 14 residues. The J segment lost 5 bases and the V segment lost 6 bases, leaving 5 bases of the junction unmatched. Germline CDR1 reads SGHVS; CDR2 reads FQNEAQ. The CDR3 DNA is TGTGCCAGCAGTATGAGGGACAGGGATCAGCCCCAGCATTTT. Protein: CASSMRDRDQPQHF.

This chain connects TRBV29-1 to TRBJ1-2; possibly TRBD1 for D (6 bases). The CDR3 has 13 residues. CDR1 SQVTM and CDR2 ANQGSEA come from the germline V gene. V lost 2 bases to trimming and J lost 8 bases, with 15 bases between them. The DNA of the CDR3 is TGCAGCGTTGAAACTAGGTCAGGGGCCGGCTACACCTTC. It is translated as CSVETRSGAGYTF.

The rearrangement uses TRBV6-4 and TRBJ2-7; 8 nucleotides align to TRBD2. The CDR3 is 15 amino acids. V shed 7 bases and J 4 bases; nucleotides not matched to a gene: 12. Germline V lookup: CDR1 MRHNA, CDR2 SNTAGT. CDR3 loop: CASTCRGGGFYEQYV. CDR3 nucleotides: TGTGCCAGCACCTGTAGGGGCGGGGGGTTTTACGAGCAGTACGTC.

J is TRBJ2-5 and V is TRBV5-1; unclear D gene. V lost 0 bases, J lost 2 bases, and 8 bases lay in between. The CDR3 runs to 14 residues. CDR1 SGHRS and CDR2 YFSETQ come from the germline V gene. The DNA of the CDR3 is TGCGCCAGCAGCTTGGCTATGGAGCAAGAGACCCAGTACTTC. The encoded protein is CASSLAMEQETQYF.

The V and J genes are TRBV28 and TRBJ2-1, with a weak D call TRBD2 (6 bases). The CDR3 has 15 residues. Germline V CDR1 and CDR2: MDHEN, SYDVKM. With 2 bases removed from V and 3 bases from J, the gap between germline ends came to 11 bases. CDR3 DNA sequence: TGTGCCAGCAGTTTAGGAGGGACCGTCTACAATGAGCAGTTCTTC. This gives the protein CASSLGGTVYNEQFF.

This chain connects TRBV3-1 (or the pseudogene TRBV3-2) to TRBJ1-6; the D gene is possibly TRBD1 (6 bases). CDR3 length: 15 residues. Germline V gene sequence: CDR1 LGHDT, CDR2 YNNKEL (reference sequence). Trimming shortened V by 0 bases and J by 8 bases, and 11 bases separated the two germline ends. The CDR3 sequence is CASSQDPDRHSPLHF. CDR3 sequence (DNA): TGTGCCAGCAGCCAAGACCCGGACAGACATTCACCCCTCCACTTT.

The CDR3 loop is CAWRRGLHTGELFF. The CDR3 bases are TGTGCCTGGAGAAGGGGACTGCACACCGGGGAGCTGTTTTTT. This chain joins TRBV30 and TRBJ2-2; perhaps TRBD2 as D (6 bases). Germline V lookup: CDR1 GTSNPN, CDR2 SVGIG (reference sequence). Deletions cut 3 bases from V and 3 bases from J, with 11 bases between. CDR3 length equals 14 residues.

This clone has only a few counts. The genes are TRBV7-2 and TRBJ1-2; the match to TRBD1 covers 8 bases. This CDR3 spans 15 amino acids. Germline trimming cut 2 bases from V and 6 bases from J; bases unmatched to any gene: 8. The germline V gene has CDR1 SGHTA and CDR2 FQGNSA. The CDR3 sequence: CASSLSGGVENGYTF. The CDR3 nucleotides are TGTGCCAGCAGCTTATCAGGGGGCGTTGAGAATGGCTACACCTTC.

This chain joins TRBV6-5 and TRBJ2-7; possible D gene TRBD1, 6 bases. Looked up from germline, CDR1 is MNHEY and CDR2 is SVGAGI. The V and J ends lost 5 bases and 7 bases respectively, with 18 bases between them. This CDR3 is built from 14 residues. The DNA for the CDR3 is TGTGCCAGCAGTACGCGGACAGTGCAAGTAGAGCAGTACTTC. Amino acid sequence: CASSTRTVQVEQYF.

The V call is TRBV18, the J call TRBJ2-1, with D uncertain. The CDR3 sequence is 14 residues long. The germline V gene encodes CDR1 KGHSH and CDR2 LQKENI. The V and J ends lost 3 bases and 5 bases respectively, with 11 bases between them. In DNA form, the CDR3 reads TGTGCCAGCTCACCGGGCAGAGTAAACAATGAGCAGTTCTTC. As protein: CASSPGRVNNEQFF.

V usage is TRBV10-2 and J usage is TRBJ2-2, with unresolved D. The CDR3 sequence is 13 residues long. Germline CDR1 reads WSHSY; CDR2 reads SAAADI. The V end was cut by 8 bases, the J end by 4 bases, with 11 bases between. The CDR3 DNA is TGCGCCAGCCAGTTTACATCCACCGGGGAGCTGTTTTTT. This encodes CASQFTSTGELFF.

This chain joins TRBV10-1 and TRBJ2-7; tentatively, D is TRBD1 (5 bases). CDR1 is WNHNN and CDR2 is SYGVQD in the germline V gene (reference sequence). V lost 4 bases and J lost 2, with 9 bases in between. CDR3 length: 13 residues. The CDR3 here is CASSASGTYEQYF. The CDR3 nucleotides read TGCGCCAGCAGTGCTTCAGGGACCTACGAGCAGTACTTC.

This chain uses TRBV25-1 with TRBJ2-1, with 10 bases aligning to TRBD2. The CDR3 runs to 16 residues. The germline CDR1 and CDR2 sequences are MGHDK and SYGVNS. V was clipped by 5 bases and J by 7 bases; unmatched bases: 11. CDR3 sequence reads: CASSKEAGGLGNEQFF. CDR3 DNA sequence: TGTGCCAGCAGTAAGGAAGCGGGGGGGCTTGGAAATGAGCAGTTCTTC.

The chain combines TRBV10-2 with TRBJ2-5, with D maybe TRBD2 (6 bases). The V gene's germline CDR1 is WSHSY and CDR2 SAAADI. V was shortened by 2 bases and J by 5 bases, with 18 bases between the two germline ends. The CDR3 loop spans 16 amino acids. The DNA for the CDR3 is TGCGCCAGCAGTGAGCGGGTCGGGGGATCGGGCGAGACCCAGTACTTC. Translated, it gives CASSERVGGSGETQYF.

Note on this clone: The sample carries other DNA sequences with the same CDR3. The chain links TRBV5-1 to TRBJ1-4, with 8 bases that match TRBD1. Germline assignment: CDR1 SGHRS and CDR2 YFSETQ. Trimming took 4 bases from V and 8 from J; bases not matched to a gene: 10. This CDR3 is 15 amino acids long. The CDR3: CASSRTGGRGEKLFF. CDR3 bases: TGCGCCAGCAGCCGAACAGGGGGTCGGGGGGAAAAACTGTTTTTT. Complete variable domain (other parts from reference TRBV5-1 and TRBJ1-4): KAGVTQTPRYLIKTRGQQVTLSCSPISGHRSVSWYQQTPGQGLQFLFEYFSETQRNKGNFPGRFSGRQFSNSRSEMNVSTLELGDSALYLCASSRTGGRGEKLFFGSGTQLSVL.

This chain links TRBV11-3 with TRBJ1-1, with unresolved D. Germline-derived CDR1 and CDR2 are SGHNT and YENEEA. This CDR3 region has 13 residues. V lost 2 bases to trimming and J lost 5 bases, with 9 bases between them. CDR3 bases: TGTGCCAGCAGCTTACGGGGTAAGACTGAAGCTTTCTTT. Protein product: CASSLRGKTEAFF.

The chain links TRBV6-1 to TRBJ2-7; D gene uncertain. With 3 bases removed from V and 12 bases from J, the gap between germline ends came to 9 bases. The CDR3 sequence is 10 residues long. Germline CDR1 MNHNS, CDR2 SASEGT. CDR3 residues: CASSELWRYF. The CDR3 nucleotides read TGTGCCAGCAGTGAGTTATGGAGGTACTTC.

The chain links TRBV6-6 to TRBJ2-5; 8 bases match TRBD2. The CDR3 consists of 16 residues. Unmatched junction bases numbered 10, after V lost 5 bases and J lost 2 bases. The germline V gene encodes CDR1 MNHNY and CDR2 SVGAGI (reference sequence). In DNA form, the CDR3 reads TGTGCCAGCAGTCCCCTTGGGGAGCGGGGGCAAGAGACCCAGTACTTC. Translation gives CASSPLGERGQETQYF.

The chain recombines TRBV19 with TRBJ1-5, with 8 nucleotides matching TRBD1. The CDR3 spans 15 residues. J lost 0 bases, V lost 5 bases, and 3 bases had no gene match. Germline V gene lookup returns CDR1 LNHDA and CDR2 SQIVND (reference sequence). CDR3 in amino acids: CASSSRGPSNQPQHF. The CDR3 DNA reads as TGTGCCAGTAGTTCCAGGGGGCCTAGCAATCAGCCCCAGCATTTT.

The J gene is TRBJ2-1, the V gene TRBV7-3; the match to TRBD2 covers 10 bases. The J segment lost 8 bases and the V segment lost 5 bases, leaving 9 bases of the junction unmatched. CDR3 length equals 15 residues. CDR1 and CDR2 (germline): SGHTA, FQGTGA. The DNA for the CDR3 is TGTGCCAGCAGCCCCCTAGCGGGAGTGGTCGATGAGCAGTTCTTC. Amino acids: CASSPLAGVVDEQFF.

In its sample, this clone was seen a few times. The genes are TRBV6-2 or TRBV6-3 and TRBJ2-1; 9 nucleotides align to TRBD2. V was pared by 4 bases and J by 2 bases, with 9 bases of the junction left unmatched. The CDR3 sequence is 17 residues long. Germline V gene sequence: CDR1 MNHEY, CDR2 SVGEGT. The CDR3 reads CASSLKAWTSAYNEQFF. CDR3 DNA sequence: TGTGCCAGCAGTTTAAAGGCTTGGACTAGCGCCTACAATGAGCAGTTCTTC.

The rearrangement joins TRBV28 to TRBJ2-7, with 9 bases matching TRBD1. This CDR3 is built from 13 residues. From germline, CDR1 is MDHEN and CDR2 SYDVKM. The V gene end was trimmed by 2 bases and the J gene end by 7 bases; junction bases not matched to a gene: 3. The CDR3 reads CASSLGTGREQYF. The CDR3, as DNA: TGTGCCAGCAGTTTAGGGACAGGGAGGGAGCAGTACTTC.

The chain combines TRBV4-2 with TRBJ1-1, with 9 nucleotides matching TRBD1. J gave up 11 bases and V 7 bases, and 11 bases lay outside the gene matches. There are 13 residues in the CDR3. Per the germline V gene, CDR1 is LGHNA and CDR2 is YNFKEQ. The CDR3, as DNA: TGTGCCAGCATCCCGGGACAGGGAAATCCGGCTTTCTTT. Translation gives CASIPGQGNPAFF.

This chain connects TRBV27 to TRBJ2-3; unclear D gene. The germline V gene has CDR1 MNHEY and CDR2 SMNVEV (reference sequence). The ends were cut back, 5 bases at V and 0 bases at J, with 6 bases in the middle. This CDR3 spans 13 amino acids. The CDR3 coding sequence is TGTGCCAGCAGTCCAACTAGCACAGATACGCAGTATTTT. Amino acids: CASSPTSTDTQYF.

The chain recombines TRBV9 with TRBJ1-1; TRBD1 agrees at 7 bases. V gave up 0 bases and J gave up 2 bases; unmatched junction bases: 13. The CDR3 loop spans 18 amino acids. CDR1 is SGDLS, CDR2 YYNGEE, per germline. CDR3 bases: TGTGCCAGCAGCGTAGAGGCTTGGGCAGGGGGTATAAACACTGAAGCTTTCTTT. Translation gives CASSVEAWAGGINTEAFF.